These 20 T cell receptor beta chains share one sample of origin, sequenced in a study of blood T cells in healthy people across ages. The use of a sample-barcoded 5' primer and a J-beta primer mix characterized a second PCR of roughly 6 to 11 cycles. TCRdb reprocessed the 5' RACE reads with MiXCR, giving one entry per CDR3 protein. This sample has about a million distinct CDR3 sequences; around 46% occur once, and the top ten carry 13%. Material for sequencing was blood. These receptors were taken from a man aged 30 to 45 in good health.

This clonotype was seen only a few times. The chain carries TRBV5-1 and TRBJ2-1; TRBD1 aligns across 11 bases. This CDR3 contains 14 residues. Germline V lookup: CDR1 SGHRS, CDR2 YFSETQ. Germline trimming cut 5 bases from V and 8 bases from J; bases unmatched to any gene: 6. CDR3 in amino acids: CASSGQGAGDEQFF. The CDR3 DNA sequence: TGCGCCAGCAGTGGACAGGGGGCCGGAGATGAGCAGTTCTTC.

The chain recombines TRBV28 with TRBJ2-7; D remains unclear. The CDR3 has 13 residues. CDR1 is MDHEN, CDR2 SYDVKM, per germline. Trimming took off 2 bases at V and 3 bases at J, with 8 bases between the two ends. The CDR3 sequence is CASSLTIVYEQYF. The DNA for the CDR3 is TGTGCCAGCAGTTTAACGATCGTCTACGAGCAGTACTTC.

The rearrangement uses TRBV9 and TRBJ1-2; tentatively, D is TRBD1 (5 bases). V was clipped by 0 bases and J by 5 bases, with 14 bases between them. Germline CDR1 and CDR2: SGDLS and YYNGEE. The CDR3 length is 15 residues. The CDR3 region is CASSVGGTGVYGYTF. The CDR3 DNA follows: TGTGCCAGCAGCGTAGGCGGAACAGGAGTTTATGGCTACACCTTC.

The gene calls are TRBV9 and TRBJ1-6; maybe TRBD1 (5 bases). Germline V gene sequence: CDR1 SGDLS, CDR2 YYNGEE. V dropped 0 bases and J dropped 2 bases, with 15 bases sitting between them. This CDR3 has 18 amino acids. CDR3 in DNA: TGTGCCAGCAGCGTAGGGGCGCGGGGCGCGACCTATAATTCACCCCTCCACTTT. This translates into CASSVGARGATYNSPLHF. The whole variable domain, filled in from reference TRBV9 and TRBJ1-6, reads DSGVTQTPKHLITATGQRVTLRCSPRSGDLSVYWYQQSLDQGLQFLIQYYNGEERAKGNILERFSAQQFPDLHSELNLSSLELGDSALYFCASSVGARGATYNSPLHFGNGTRLTVT.

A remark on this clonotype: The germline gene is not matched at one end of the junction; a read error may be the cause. The CDR3 here is CASSLGGTYDTQYF. CDR3 in DNA: TGTGCTAGCAGCTTAGGAGGGACTTATGATACGCAGTATTTT. The chain carries TRBV7-7 and TRBJ2-3; TRBD2 is a possible D gene (6 bases). The CDR3 is made up of 14 amino acids. The germline gives CDR1 SSHAT, CDR2 FNYEAQ (reference sequence).

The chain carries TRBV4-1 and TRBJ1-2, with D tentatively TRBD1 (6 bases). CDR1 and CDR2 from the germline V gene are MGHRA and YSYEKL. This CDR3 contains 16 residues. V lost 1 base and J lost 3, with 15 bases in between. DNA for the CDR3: TGCGCCAGCAGCCAAGGCGCCGGGGGGGGCGACTATGGCTACACCTTC. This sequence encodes CASSQGAGGGDYGYTF.

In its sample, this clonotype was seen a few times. The chain's CDR3 is CAWSARGIAFF. The CDR3 DNA follows: TGTGCCTGGAGCGCCAGGGGTATCGCTTTCTTT. V gene TRBV30 combines with J gene TRBJ1-1, with D possibly TRBD1 on 6 matching bases. V was cut by 3 bases and J by 11 bases, with 13 bases left in between. The CDR3 loop spans 11 amino acids. Germline loops: CDR1 GTSNPN, CDR2 SVGIG (reference sequence). The full variable domain, in which reference TRBV30 and TRBJ1-1 provide the parts outside the CDR3, is SQTIHQWPATLVQPVGSPLSLECTVEGTSNPNLYWYRQAAGRGLQLLFYSVGIGQISSEVPQNLSASRPQDRQFILSSKKLLLSDSGFYLCAWSARGIAFFGQGTRLTVV.

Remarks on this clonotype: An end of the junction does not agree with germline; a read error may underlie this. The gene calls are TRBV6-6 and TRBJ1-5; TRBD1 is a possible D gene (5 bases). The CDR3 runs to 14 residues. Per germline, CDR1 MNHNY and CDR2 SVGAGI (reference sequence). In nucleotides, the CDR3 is TGTGCCAGCTCTACCCAGGGTGACAATCAGCCCCGGCATTTT. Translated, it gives CASSTQGDNQPRHF.

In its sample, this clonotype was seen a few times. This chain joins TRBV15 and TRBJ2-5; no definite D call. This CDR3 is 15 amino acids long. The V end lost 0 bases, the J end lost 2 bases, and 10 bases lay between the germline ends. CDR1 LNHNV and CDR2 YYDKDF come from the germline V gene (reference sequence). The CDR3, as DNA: TGTGCCACCAGCAGAGATTTTAGCCAGCAAGAGACCCAGTACTTC. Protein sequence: CATSRDFSQQETQYF.

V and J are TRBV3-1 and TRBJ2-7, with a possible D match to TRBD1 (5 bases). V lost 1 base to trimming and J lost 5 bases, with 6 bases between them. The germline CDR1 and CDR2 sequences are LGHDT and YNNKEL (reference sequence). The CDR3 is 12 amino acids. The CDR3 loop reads CASSQGQNEQYF. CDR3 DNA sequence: TGTGCCAGCAGCCAAGGACAGAACGAGCAGTACTTC.

In nucleotides, the CDR3 is TGCAGTGCTAAGCGGGGGGGGAACAATGAGCAGTTCTTC. Translation: CSAKRGGNNEQFF. The chain links TRBV20-1 to TRBJ2-1, with 10 bases fitting TRBD2. Per the germline V gene, CDR1 is DFQATT and CDR2 is SNEGSKA (reference sequence). There are 13 residues in the CDR3. V trimming: 4 bases; J trimming: 5 bases; junction bases outside the gene matches: 2.

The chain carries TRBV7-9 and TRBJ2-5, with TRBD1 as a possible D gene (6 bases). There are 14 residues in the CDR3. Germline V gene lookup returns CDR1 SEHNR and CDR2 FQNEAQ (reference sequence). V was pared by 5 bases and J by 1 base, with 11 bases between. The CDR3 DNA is TGTGCCAGCAGCCCTCAGGGGTTCCAAGAGACCCAGTACTTC. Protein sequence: CASSPQGFQETQYF.

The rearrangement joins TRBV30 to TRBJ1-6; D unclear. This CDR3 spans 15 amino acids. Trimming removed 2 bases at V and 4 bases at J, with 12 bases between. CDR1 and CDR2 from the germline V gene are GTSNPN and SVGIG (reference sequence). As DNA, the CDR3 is TGTGCCTGGAGTCCCTCTCGGGGTTATAATTCACCCCTCCACTTT. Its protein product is CAWSPSRGYNSPLHF.

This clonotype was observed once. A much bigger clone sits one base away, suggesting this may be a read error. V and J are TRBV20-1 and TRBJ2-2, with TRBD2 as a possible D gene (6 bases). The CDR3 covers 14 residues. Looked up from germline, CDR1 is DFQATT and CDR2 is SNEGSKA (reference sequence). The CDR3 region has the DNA TGCAGTGCTAGACGGGGGACGAACACCGGGAAGCTGTTTTTT. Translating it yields CSARRGTNTGKLFF.

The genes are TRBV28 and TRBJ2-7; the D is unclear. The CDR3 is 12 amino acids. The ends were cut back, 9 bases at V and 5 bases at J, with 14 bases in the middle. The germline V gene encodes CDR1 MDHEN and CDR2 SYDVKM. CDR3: CASCEAKDEQYF. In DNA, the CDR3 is TGTGCCAGTTGTGAGGCGAAGGACGAGCAGTACTTC.

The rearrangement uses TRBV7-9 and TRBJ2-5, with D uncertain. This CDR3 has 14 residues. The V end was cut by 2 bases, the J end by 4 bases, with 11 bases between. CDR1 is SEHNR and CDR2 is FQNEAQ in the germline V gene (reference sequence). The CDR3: CASSLIGHTETQYF. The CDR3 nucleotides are TGTGCCAGCAGCTTAATAGGGCACACAGAGACCCAGTACTTC. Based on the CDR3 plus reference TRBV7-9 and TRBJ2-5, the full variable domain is DTGVSQNPRHKITKRGQNVTFRCDPISEHNRLYWYRQTLGQGPEFLTYFQNEAQLEKSRLLSDRFSAERPKGSFSTLEIQRTEQGDSAMYLCASSLIGHTETQYFGPGTRLLVL.

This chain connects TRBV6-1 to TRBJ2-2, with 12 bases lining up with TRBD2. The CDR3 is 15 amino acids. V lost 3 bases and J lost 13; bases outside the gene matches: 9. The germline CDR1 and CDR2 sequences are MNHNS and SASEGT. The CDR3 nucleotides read TGTGCCAGCAGTGACGGTTCTAGCGGGGGGGATTGGCTGTTTTTT. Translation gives CASSDGSSGGDWLFF.

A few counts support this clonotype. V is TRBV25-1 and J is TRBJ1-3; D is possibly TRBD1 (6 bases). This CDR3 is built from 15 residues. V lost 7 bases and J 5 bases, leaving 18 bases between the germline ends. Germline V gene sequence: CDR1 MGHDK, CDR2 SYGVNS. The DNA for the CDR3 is TGTGCCAGCACGGATATTACGGGGGCCAGAAACACCATATATTTT. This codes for CASTDITGARNTIYF.

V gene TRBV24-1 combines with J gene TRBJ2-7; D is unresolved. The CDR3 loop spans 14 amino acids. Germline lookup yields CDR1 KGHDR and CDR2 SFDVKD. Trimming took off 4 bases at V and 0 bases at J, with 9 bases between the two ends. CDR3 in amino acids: CATSDRSRSYEQYF. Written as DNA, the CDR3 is TGTGCCACCAGTGACAGGTCGCGCTCCTACGAGCAGTACTTC.

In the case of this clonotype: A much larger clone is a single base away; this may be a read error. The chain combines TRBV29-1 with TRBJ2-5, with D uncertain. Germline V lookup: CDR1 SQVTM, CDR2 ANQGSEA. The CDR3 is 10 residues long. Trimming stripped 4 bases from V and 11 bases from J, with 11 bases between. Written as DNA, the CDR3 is TGCAGCGTTGCGCACAATGAGCAGTACTTC. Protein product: CSVAHNEQYF.